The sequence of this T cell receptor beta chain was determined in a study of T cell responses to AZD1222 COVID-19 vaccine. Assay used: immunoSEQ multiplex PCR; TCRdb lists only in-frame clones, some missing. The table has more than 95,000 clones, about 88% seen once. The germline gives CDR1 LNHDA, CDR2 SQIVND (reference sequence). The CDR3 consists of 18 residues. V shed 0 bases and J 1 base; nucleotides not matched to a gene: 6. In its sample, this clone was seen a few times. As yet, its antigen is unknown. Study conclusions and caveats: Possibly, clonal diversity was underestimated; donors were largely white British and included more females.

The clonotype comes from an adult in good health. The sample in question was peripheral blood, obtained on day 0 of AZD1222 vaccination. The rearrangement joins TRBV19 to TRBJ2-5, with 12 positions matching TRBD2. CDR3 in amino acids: CASSIDLGTSGSQETQYF. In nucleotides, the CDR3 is TGTGCCAGTAGTATAGATCTGGGGACTAGCGGGTCCCAAGAGACCCAGTACTTC.